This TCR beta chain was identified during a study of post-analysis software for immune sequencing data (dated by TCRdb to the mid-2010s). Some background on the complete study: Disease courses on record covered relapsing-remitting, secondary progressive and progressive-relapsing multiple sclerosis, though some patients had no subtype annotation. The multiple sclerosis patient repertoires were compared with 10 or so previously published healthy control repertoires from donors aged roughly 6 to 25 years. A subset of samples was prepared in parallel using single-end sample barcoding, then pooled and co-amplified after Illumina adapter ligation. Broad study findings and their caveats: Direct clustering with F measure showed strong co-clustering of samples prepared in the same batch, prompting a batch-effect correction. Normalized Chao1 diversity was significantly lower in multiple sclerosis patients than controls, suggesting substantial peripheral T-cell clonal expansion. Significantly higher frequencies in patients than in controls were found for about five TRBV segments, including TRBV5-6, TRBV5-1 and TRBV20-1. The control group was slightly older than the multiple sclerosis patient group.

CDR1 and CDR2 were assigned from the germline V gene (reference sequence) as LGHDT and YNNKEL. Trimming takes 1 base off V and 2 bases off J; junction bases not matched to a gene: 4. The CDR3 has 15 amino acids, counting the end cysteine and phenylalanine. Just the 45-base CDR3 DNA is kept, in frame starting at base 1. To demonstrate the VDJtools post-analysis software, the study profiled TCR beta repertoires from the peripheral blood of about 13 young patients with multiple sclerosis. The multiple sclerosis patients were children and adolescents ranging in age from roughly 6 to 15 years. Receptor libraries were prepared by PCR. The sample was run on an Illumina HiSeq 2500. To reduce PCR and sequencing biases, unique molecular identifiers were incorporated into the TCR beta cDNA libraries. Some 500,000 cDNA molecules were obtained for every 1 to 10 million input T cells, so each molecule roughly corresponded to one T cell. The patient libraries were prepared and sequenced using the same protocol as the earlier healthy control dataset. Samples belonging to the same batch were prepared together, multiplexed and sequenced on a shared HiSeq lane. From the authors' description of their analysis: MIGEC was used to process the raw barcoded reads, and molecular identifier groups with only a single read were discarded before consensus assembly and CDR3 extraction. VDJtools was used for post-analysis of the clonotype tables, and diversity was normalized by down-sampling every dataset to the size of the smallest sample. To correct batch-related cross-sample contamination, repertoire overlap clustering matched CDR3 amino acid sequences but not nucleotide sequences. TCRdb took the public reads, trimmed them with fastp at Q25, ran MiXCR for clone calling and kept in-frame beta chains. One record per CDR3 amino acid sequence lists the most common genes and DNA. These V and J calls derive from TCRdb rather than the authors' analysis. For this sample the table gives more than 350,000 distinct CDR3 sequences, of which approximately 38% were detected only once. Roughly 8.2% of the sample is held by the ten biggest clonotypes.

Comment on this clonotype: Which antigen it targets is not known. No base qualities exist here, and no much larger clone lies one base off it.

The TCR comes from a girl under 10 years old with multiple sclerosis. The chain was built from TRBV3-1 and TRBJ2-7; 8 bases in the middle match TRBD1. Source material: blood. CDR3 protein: CASSQVGQGTYEQYF. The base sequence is TGTGCCAGCAGCCAAGTCGGACAGGGCACCTACGAGCAGTACTTC.